This TCR beta chain was recorded in a study of cytomegalovirus exposure and HLA in healthy donors. This PCR relied on a set of 60 Vbeta primers and 13 Jbeta primers. How the authors handled the data: Tens of millions of unique TCR beta chains, about 12 million shared, were counted in a later analysis. The data were produced by immunoSEQ multiplex PCR, yet TCRdb's version contains in-frame clones alone and is incomplete. The DNA was the basis for D and trimming; V, J and clone size are from that table. The sample shows 100,000 to 150,000 clones, approximately 8.8% of them seen only once. This clone was found a few times. Trimming took 0 bases from V and 2 from J, leaving 17 bases between them. The CDR3 is 17 amino acids. Germline lookup yields CDR1 SGHTS and CDR2 YDEGEE.

The receptor comes from a man in his forties in good health and CMV-seronegative. Sequenced input: PBMCs. The V gene is TRBV5-8, the J gene TRBJ1-1; D call uncertain. The CDR3 reads CASSLVSIWAINTEAFF. Here the CDR3 DNA reads TGTGCCAGCAGCTTGGTCAGTATTTGGGCCATAAACACTGAAGCTTTCTTT.